Each of the 31 T cell receptor beta chains below was sequenced from the same sample in a study of cytomegalovirus exposure and HLA in healthy donors. Amplification used 60 Vbeta primers and 13 Jbeta primers. The data were produced by immunoSEQ multiplex PCR, yet TCRdb's version contains in-frame clones alone and is incomplete. This table has about 210,000 clones, 82% appearing once. Specimen: PBMCs. These receptors originate from a man aged 40-49 years in good health and CMV-seropositive.

CDR3 DNA: TGCGCCAGCAGCCAAGATCGGGCCAGGGTGAACACTGAAGCTTTCTTT. The encoded protein is CASSQDRARVNTEAFF. The V and J genes are TRBV4-1 and TRBJ1-1; maybe TRBD1 (5 bases). The CDR3 is 16 amino acids. The germline CDR1 and CDR2 sequences are MGHRA and YSYEKL. V dropped 0 bases and J dropped 0 bases, with 11 bases sitting between them.

The chain recombines TRBV5-4 with TRBJ2-2; 7 bases are shared with TRBD2. The germline CDR1 and CDR2 sequences are SGHNT and YYREEE (reference sequence). CDR3 size: 15 residues. The V segment lost 2 bases and the J segment 6 bases; nucleotides outside the gene matches: 7. The CDR3 bases are TGTGCCAGCAGCTTAGCGGGGCCATCACCCGGGGAGCTGTTTTTT. The encoded protein is CASSLAGPSPGELFF.

The J gene is TRBJ2-7, the V gene TRBV30; TRBD2 matches at 12 bases. The CDR3 is 14 amino acids. Looked up from germline, CDR1 is GTSNPN and CDR2 is SVGIG (reference sequence). V trimming: 8 bases; J trimming: 5 bases; junction bases outside the gene matches: 10. The CDR3 bases are TGTGCCCGATCTAGCGGGAGGGCCAAAGACGAGCAGTACTTC. Amino acid sequence: CARSSGRAKDEQYF.

V usage is TRBV27 and J usage is TRBJ2-3; D remains ambiguous. CDR3 length: 12 amino acids. The V gene lost 5 bases and the J gene lost 4 bases, with 7 bases spanning the gap. CDR1 MNHEY and CDR2 SMNVEV come from the germline V gene (reference sequence). For the CDR3, the DNA is TGTGCCAGCAGTCAACTCTCAGATACGCAGTATTTT. Translation: CASSQLSDTQYF.

The chain joins TRBV25-1 to TRBJ2-3; 7 bases agree with TRBD2. There are 17 residues in the CDR3. V shed 5 bases, J shed 4 bases, and the junction held 15 bases outside the gene matches. Germline CDR1 is MGHDK and CDR2 is SYGVNS. CDR3 region: CASSRGLGGSLADTQYF. DNA for the CDR3: TGTGCCAGCAGTAGAGGGCTCGGCGGGAGTTTGGCAGATACGCAGTATTTT.

The genes are TRBV27 and TRBJ2-3, with D possibly being TRBD2 (6 bases). CDR3 length: 15 amino acids. With 5 bases removed from V and 1 base from J, the gap between germline ends came to 13 bases. Per the germline V gene, CDR1 is MNHEY and CDR2 is SMNVEV (reference sequence). The CDR3 nucleotides read TGTGCCAGCAGTCTGGGACCGGGAGGCACAGATACGCAGTATTTT. The encoded protein is CASSLGPGGTDTQYF.

The chain links TRBV4-1 to TRBJ2-6; TRBD2 agrees at 8 bases. V was clipped by 1 base and J by 3 bases; unmatched bases: 5. Germline V CDR1 and CDR2: MGHRA, YSYEKL. This CDR3 has 17 residues. CDR3 amino acids: CASSQVEAGGGANVLTF. CDR3 DNA sequence: TGCGCCAGCAGCCAAGTCGAGGCGGGGGGTGGGGCCAACGTCCTGACTTTC.

The chain recombines TRBV21-1 with TRBJ2-4; the table names TRBD1, a call not compared with the DNA. TRBV21-1 is flagged as a pseudogene. This CDR3 spans 20 amino acids. The CDR3 protein is CASSNIQGPNPSGAKNIQYF. As DNA, the CDR3 is TGTGCCAGCAGCAACATACAGGGACCTAACCCTTCGGGAGCCAAAAACATTCAGTACTTC.

The sample holds one count of this clone. The V call is TRBV5-6, the J call TRBJ2-7; TRBD2 might be the D (5 bases). This CDR3 comprises 13 residues. Germline V gene lookup returns CDR1 SGHDT and CDR2 YYEEEE. Deletions cut 4 bases from V and 4 bases from J, with 12 bases between. CDR3 amino acids: CASSVSEVYEQYV. The CDR3 DNA sequence: TGTGCCAGCAGCGTTAGCGAGGTGTACGAGCAGTACGTC.

The chain employs TRBV11-2 and TRBJ2-7, with D possibly matching TRBD2 (7 bases). The CDR3 contains 13 residues. Germline CDR1 SGHAT, CDR2 FQNNGV. Trimming took 5 bases from V and 6 from J, leaving 14 bases between them. CDR3: CASSQTGGGEQYV. DNA of the CDR3: TGTGCCAGCAGCCAGACGGGGGGCGGCGAGCAGTACGTC.

This rearrangement joins TRBV30 to TRBJ2-7; D call uncertain. The CDR3 extends over 12 amino acids. Trimming shortened V by 1 base and J by 2 bases, and 6 bases separated the two germline ends. CDR1 GTSNPN and CDR2 SVGIG come from the germline V gene (reference sequence). CDR3 in amino acids: CAWSAGTYEQYF. For the CDR3, the DNA is TGTGCCTGGAGTGCAGGAACCTACGAGCAGTACTTC.

The chain carries TRBV29-1 and TRBJ1-1; TRBD1 matches at 10 bases. From germline, CDR1 is SQVTM and CDR2 ANQGSEA. J lost 4 bases, V lost 4 bases, and 6 bases had no gene match. This CDR3 has 14 residues. The CDR3 region is CSVAGTGVGTEAFF. The DNA for the CDR3 is TGCAGCGTTGCCGGGACAGGGGTTGGCACTGAAGCTTTCTTT.

This clone was observed once. This chain connects TRBV5-6 to TRBJ1-3; 11 nucleotides align to TRBD1. This CDR3 region has 14 residues. The V and J ends lost 3 bases and 7 bases, in that order; junction bases with no gene match: 3. Germline loops: CDR1 SGHDT, CDR2 YYEEEE. The CDR3 is CASSWTGGANTIYF. In nucleotides, the CDR3 is TGTGCCAGCAGCTGGACAGGGGGCGCGAACACCATATATTTT.

J is TRBJ1-1 and V is TRBV29-1, with 7 bases fitting TRBD1. From germline, CDR1 is SQVTM and CDR2 ANQGSEA. CDR3 size: 13 residues. V was pared by 7 bases and J by 0 bases, with 5 bases of the junction left unmatched. The chain's CDR3 is CSGRGQLNTEAFF. In nucleotides, the CDR3 is TGCAGCGGGAGGGGACAGTTGAACACTGAAGCTTTCTTT.

The CDR3: CASSEVAGERTEAFF. CDR3 nucleotides: TGTGCCAGCAGTGAGGTTGCAGGGGAGCGCACTGAAGCTTTCTTT. This chain links TRBV25-1 with TRBJ1-1, with D possibly being TRBD1 (6 bases). Germline values: CDR1 MGHDK, CDR2 SYGVNS. CDR3 length: 15 residues. Trimming stripped 3 bases from V and 4 bases from J, with 15 bases between.

Here the CDR3 DNA reads TGTGCCAGCAGCTCCACTAGCGCCGAGGGTGAGCAGTTCTTC. Protein: CASSSTSAEGEQFF. The rearrangement uses TRBV7-9 and TRBJ2-1, with TRBD2 matching 7 bases. Unmatched junction bases numbered 9, after V lost 4 bases and J lost 9 bases. Germline V gene sequence: CDR1 SEHNR, CDR2 FQNEAQ (reference sequence). This CDR3 has 14 amino acids.

V gene TRBV30 combines with J gene TRBJ2-1, with D perhaps matching TRBD2 (5 bases). Germline values: CDR1 GTSNPN, CDR2 SVGIG (reference sequence). The CDR3 covers 14 residues. V was trimmed by 0 bases and J by 12 bases, leaving 18 bases between them. The CDR3 spells CAWSVPSLLVWQFF. The CDR3 region has the DNA TGTGCCTGGAGTGTACCCTCCCTACTAGTTTGGCAGTTCTTC.

The rearrangement uses TRBV4-1 and TRBJ2-1; 7 bases agree with TRBD2. V was clipped by 4 bases and J by 0 bases; unmatched bases: 9. Germline V gene lookup returns CDR1 MGHRA and CDR2 YSYEKL. This CDR3 has 17 amino acids. Here the CDR3 reads CASSRWGGDTSYNEQFF. Here the CDR3 DNA reads TGCGCCAGCAGCCGATGGGGGGGAGACACCTCCTACAATGAGCAGTTCTTC.

The chain recombines TRBV2 with TRBJ2-1; 12 bases match TRBD2. Germline loops: CDR1 SNHLY, CDR2 FYNNEI. This CDR3 contains 15 residues. J gave up 9 bases and V 4 bases, and 7 bases lay outside the gene matches. CDR3 amino acids: CASSASGRAGGEQFF. CDR3 coding DNA: TGTGCCAGCAGTGCTAGCGGGAGGGCCGGAGGTGAGCAGTTCTTC.

This clone was seen a single time. This chain joins TRBV19 and TRBJ2-7; a possible D gene is TRBD2 (5 bases). From germline, CDR1 is LNHDA and CDR2 SQIVND (reference sequence). The length of the CDR3 is 13 residues. V lost 5 bases and J lost 1, with 9 bases in between. Here the CDR3 DNA reads TGTGCCAGTAGTCCGGACTTATCCTACGAGCAGTACGTC. Translated: CASSPDLSYEQYV.

This sequence joins TRBV7-8 and TRBJ1-2, with 8 bases fitting TRBD1. J was trimmed by 2 bases and V by 1 base; bases with no gene match: 6. CDR3 length equals 16 residues. Germline-derived CDR1 and CDR2 are SGHVS and FQNEAQ. CDR3 DNA sequence: TGTGCCAGCAGCTTAGTTTCGCCAGGGGGCAACTATGGCTACACCTTC. Protein: CASSLVSPGGNYGYTF. Supplemented by reference TRBV7-8 and TRBJ1-2, the full variable domain reads GAGVSQSPRYKVAKRGQDVALRCDPISGHVSLFWYQQALGQGPEFLTYFQNEAQLDKSGLPSDRFFAERPEGSVSTLKIQRTQQEDSAVYLCASSLVSPGGNYGYTFGSGTRLTVV.

The chain joins TRBV19 to TRBJ1-1; D uncertain. Germline V CDR1 and CDR2: LNHDA, SQIVND (reference sequence). This CDR3 region has 13 residues. V lost 6 bases and J lost 1, with 9 bases in between. CDR3 DNA sequence: TGTGCCAGTAGCCCCCGACAGAACACTGAAGCTTTCTTT. Translating gives CASSPRQNTEAFF.

This rearrangement joins TRBV5-1 to TRBJ1-2; 9 positions match TRBD1. V gave up 2 bases and J gave up 6 bases; unmatched junction bases: 5. This CDR3 region has 14 residues. Germline V gene data show CDR1 as SGHRS and CDR2 as YFSETQ. CDR3 bases: TGCGCCAGCAGCTTCACAGGGGGCGCGGATGGCTACACCTTC. It specifies CASSFTGGADGYTF.

This sequence joins TRBV5-1 and TRBJ2-3, with TRBD2 identical over 8 bases. Germline V gene data show CDR1 as SGHRS and CDR2 as YFSETQ. CDR3 length equals 14 residues. With 7 bases clipped from V and 3 bases from J, the junction kept 7 bases outside the gene matches. The CDR3 sequence: CASLASGRTDTQYF. The CDR3, as DNA: TGCGCCAGCTTAGCCAGCGGGAGAACAGATACGCAGTATTTT.

The chain links TRBV29-1 to TRBJ2-1, with 10 bases identical to TRBD2. The CDR3 has 13 amino acids. CDR1 and CDR2 from the germline V gene are SQVTM and ANQGSEA. The ends lost 6 bases at V and 6 bases at J; junction bases unmatched: 5. The CDR3 loop is CSVRTSGPNEQFF. DNA of the CDR3: TGCAGCGTCAGGACTAGCGGACCCAATGAGCAGTTCTTC.

The chain uses TRBV27 and TRBJ1-1; tentatively, D is TRBD1 (5 bases). Between the trimmed V and J ends, which lost 4 bases and 0 bases, there was a span of 12 bases. The CDR3 covers 15 residues. The germline gives CDR1 MNHEY, CDR2 SMNVEV (reference sequence). CDR3 in amino acids: CASSWSGAMNTEAFF. CDR3 coding DNA: TGTGCCAGCAGTTGGAGTGGGGCGATGAACACTGAAGCTTTCTTT.

In this sample, this clone turned up once. The chain carries TRBV7-3 and TRBJ2-3, with 8 bases identical to TRBD2. V was pared by 3 bases and J by 5 bases, with 10 bases of the junction left unmatched. From germline, CDR1 is SGHTA and CDR2 FQGTGA. This CDR3 has 16 amino acids. The CDR3 nucleotides are TGTGCCAGCAGCTTTCGGGGGGGAGGGCCCGAAGATACGCAGTATTTT. This sequence encodes CASSFRGGGPEDTQYF.

The DNA for the CDR3 is TGTGCCATCAGTCCCTTAGCGGGAGGGGTCACAGATACGCAGTATTTT. Amino acids: CAISPLAGGVTDTQYF. The chain carries TRBV10-3 and TRBJ2-3; 11 bases agree with TRBD2. CDR3 length: 16 amino acids. V dropped 5 bases and J dropped 2; count of bases not matched to a gene: 6. The germline V gene has CDR1 ENHRY and CDR2 SYGVKD.

This chain uses TRBV2 with TRBJ1-2; 11 nucleotides agree with TRBD1. The V and J ends lost 7 bases and 8 bases, in that order; junction bases with no gene match: 12. This CDR3 contains 15 residues. CDR1 and CDR2 from the germline V gene are SNHLY and FYNNEI. CDR3 DNA: TGTGCCAGCATCCTCCGGGACAGGGGGGGAGGAGGCTACACCTTC. This sequence encodes CASILRDRGGGGYTF.

This chain uses TRBV6-5 with TRBJ2-6; D call uncertain. Trimming cost V 2 bases and J 0 bases, with 8 bases left between them. CDR3 length: 16 amino acids. Per the germline V gene, CDR1 is MNHEY and CDR2 is SVGAGI. In DNA form, the CDR3 reads TGTGCCAGCAGTTACAGCATCCTCTCTGGGGCCAACGTCCTGACTTTC. This encodes CASSYSILSGANVLTF.

This clone was seen a few times. The chain links TRBV12-5 to TRBJ1-1; D is undetermined. V gave up 6 bases and J gave up 2 bases, with 7 bases separating them. The CDR3 has 12 amino acids. Germline CDR1 is LGHNT and CDR2 is FRNRAP. CDR3 protein: CASGQTNTEAFF. In nucleotides, the CDR3 is TGTGCTAGTGGACAGACCAACACTGAAGCTTTCTTT.